The next 21 T cell receptor beta chains were all read from a single sample in a study of shared clonotypes between healthy human individuals. Sequencing used immunoSEQ multiplex PCR; TCRdb keeps in-frame clones, though not all of them. Of 2 million to 2.5 million clones listed, approximately 94% are singletons. Source material: naive CD4+ T cells sorted from blood. Subset noted: CD45RA+ positively selected. The receptors derive from a young man in good health.

This rearrangement joins TRBV7-9 to TRBJ1-6, with 8 bases that match TRBD1. CDR1 SEHNR and CDR2 FQNEAQ come from the germline V gene (reference sequence). The CDR3 contains 15 residues. With 7 bases clipped from V and 7 bases from J, the junction kept 9 bases outside the gene matches. The CDR3 is CASTNIAGGNSPLHF. Written as DNA, the CDR3 is TGTGCCAGCACCAACATAGCAGGGGGCAATTCACCCCTCCACTTT.

This chain links TRBV6-5 with TRBJ2-5; no clear D gene. V lost 6 bases to trimming and J lost 5 bases, with 10 bases between them. The CDR3 length is 12 residues. Germline V CDR1 and CDR2: MNHEY, SVGAGI. The CDR3 nucleotides are TGTGCCAGCAGCCCTACTTTGGAGACCCAGTACTTC. It yields the protein CASSPTLETQYF.

This chain connects TRBV7-9 to TRBJ1-3, with no clear D. In germline, CDR1 is SEHNR, CDR2 FQNEAQ (reference sequence). This CDR3 has 11 amino acids. The V and J ends lost 3 bases and 8 bases respectively, with 5 bases between them. This CDR3 reads CASSFSDTIYF. The CDR3 DNA reads as TGTGCCAGCAGCTTTAGCGACACCATATATTTT. Drawing the rest from reference TRBV7-9 and TRBJ1-3, the complete variable domain is DTGVSQNPRHKITKRGQNVTFRCDPISEHNRLYWYRQTLGQGPEFLTYFQNEAQLEKSRLLSDRFSAERPKGSFSTLEIQRTEQGDSAMYLCASSFSDTIYFGEGSWLTVV.

This chain uses TRBV6-1 with TRBJ1-2; maybe TRBD1 (6 bases). CDR3 length: 13 residues. Trimming took 6 bases from V and 8 from J, leaving 16 bases between them. Germline V gene data show CDR1 as MNHNS and CDR2 as SASEGT. The CDR3 sequence is CASRELTGRGYTF. CDR3 DNA: TGTGCCAGCAGGGAACTCACAGGGAGAGGCTACACCTTC.

The CDR3 spells CAIQTTDSTDTQYF. The DNA of the CDR3 is TGTGCCATTCAGACAACCGACAGCACAGATACGCAGTATTTT. This chain uses TRBV2 with TRBJ2-3, with D uncertain. V gave up 10 bases and J gave up 0 bases, with 14 bases separating them. There are 14 residues in the CDR3. CDR1 is SNHLY, CDR2 FYNNEI, per germline.

This rearrangement joins TRBV6-5 to TRBJ2-2, with D possibly matching TRBD2 (7 bases). CDR3 length: 15 amino acids. Trimming left V 10 bases short and J 8 bases short, with 23 bases between. Germline CDR1 is MNHEY and CDR2 is SVGAGI. For the CDR3, the DNA is TGTGCCACCCTCCCCTCCCGGGGGGCCGGAGGGGAGCTGTTTTTT. Amino acids: CATLPSRGAGGELFF.

The rearrangement uses TRBV11-2 and TRBJ2-7; 7 bases line up with TRBD2. Losses at the gene ends were 5 bases for V and 2 bases for J; bases not matched to a gene: 9. The CDR3 totals 15 residues. CDR1 is SGHAT, CDR2 FQNNGV, per germline. The CDR3 DNA sequence: TGTGCCAGCAGCGGAGCGGGACCACCCCCCTACGAGCAGTACTTC. This encodes CASSGAGPPPYEQYF.

The V and J genes are TRBV9 and TRBJ2-1; a possible D gene is TRBD2 (5 bases). The germline V gene encodes CDR1 SGDLS and CDR2 YYNGEE. V was clipped by 0 bases and J by 2 bases, with 12 bases between them. This CDR3 contains 16 residues. DNA of the CDR3: TGTGCCAGCAGCGTAGATGAGGGTTCGGCCTACAATGAGCAGTTCTTC. It translates to CASSVDEGSAYNEQFF.

J is TRBJ1-2 and V is TRBV9; 9 bases are a match to TRBD1. CDR1 SGDLS and CDR2 YYNGEE come from the germline V gene. This CDR3 has 15 amino acids. V trimming: 3 bases; J trimming: 6 bases; junction bases outside the gene matches: 9. The CDR3 here is CASSGLQGAMDGYTF. The CDR3, as DNA: TGTGCCAGCAGCGGATTACAGGGGGCGATGGATGGCTACACCTTC.

This chain connects TRBV19 to TRBJ1-2, with TRBD1 identical over 8 bases. The ends lost 4 bases at V and 2 bases at J; junction bases unmatched: 6. The germline CDR1 and CDR2 sequences are LNHDA and SQIVND (reference sequence). The CDR3 is 15 amino acids. The CDR3 DNA follows: TGTGCCAGTAGTAAGGCAGGGGGCGAGAACTATGGCTACACCTTC. It is translated as CASSKAGGENYGYTF. Supplemented by reference TRBV19 and TRBJ1-2, the full variable domain reads DGGITQSPKYLFRKEGQNVTLSCEQNLNHDAMYWYRQDPGQGLRLIYYSQIVNDFQKGDIAEGYSVSREKKESFPLTVTSAQKNPTAFYLCASSKAGGENYGYTFGSGTRLTVV.

CDR3 protein: CASSLSRASPSGNTIYF. DNA of the CDR3: TGTGCCAGCAGCTTATCTAGGGCGAGTCCCTCTGGAAACACCATATATTTT. V and J are TRBV7-6 and TRBJ1-3, with no clear D. The germline V gene has CDR1 SGHVS and CDR2 FNYEAQ. This CDR3 has 17 amino acids. Trimming pared 2 bases from V and 0 bases from J, leaving 14 bases between. Full variable domain (remainder filled in from reference TRBV7-6 and TRBJ1-3): GAGVSQSPRYKVTKRGQDVALRCDPISGHVSLYWYRQALGQGPEFLTYFNYEAQQDKSGLPNDRFSAERPEGSISTLTIQRTEQRDSAMYRCASSLSRASPSGNTIYFGEGSWLTVV.

V usage is TRBV5-1 and J usage is TRBJ1-1; no clear D gene. The CDR3 runs to 14 residues. Germline V lookup: CDR1 SGHRS, CDR2 YFSETQ. The ends were cut back, 1 base at V and 4 bases at J, with 11 bases in the middle. CDR3 protein: CASSLQAGGTEAFF. The CDR3 DNA is TGCGCCAGCAGCTTGCAGGCCGGAGGCACTGAAGCTTTCTTT. The whole variable domain, filled in from reference TRBV5-1 and TRBJ1-1, reads KAGVTQTPRYLIKTRGQQVTLSCSPISGHRSVSWYQQTPGQGLQFLFEYFSETQRNKGNFPGRFSGRQFSNSRSEMNVSTLELGDSALYLCASSLQAGGTEAFFGQGTRLTVV.

This clone was observed a handful of times. Other DNA sequences within the sample encode an identical CDR3. The chain recombines TRBV5-6 with TRBJ2-1; the D is unclear. The ends were cut back, 3 bases at V and 2 bases at J, with 0 bases in the middle. The CDR3 loop spans 11 amino acids. The germline gives CDR1 SGHDT, CDR2 YYEEEE. CDR3 in amino acids: CASSSYNEQFF. CDR3 in DNA: TGTGCCAGCAGCTCCTACAATGAGCAGTTCTTC.

The chain has TRBV5-1 and TRBJ2-5; perhaps TRBD1 as D (5 bases). The germline V gene has CDR1 SGHRS and CDR2 YFSETQ. The germline V and J ends were trimmed by 0 bases and 6 bases, with 9 bases remaining between them. The CDR3 loop spans 13 amino acids. Written as DNA, the CDR3 is TGCGCCAGCAGCTTGGAAGGGGAACAGACCCAGTACTTC. Protein product: CASSLEGEQTQYF.

The rearrangement joins TRBV6-5 to TRBJ1-2; D might be TRBD1 (6 bases). The CDR3 has 13 residues. Trimming stripped 5 bases from V and 8 bases from J, with 15 bases between. CDR1 is MNHEY, CDR2 SVGAGI, per germline. CDR3 sequence (DNA): TGTGCCAGCAGTAACGGACAGAACGGGGGCTACACCTTC. Its protein is CASSNGQNGGYTF.

The chain links TRBV10-1 to TRBJ2-7, with 7 bases fitting TRBD2. V lost 4 bases to trimming and J lost 2 bases; unmatched junction nucleotides: 8. Germline CDR1 reads WNHNN; CDR2 reads SYGVQD (reference sequence). CDR3 length: 15 residues. The CDR3 region is CASSGGGRGPYEQYF. CDR3 in DNA: TGCGCCAGCAGTGGGGGAGGGAGAGGACCCTACGAGCAGTACTTC.

The J gene is TRBJ1-2, the V gene TRBV4-3; D is unresolved. V lost 0 bases to trimming and J lost 2 bases, with 10 bases between them. The length of the CDR3 is 15 residues. Germline V lookup: CDR1 LGHNA, CDR2 YSLEER. In DNA form, the CDR3 reads TGCGCCAGCAGCCAAGATAGCCAGGTCAACTATGGCTACACCTTC. Translation gives CASSQDSQVNYGYTF.

The J gene is TRBJ2-3, the V gene TRBV6-5; the D gene is possibly TRBD2 (6 bases). V lost 3 bases and J lost 5, with 15 bases in between. Germline assignment: CDR1 MNHEY and CDR2 SVGAGI. The CDR3 is made up of 15 amino acids. The CDR3 sequence is CASSYGRLVLDTQYF. CDR3 coding DNA: TGTGCCAGCAGTTATGGGCGACTAGTTCTAGATACGCAGTATTTT.

The chain is built from TRBV14 and TRBJ1-4; D not certain. The germline V gene has CDR1 SGHDN and CDR2 FVKESK. This CDR3 spans 12 amino acids. V lost 3 bases and J 13 bases, leaving 12 bases between the germline ends. The CDR3 region has the DNA TGTGCCAGCAGCCATCTCTCGAAAGGACTGTTTTTT. This encodes CASSHLSKGLFF. Full variable domain (missing parts from reference TRBV14 and TRBJ1-4): EAGVTQFPSHSVIEKGQTVTLRCDPISGHDNLYWYRRVMGKEIKFLLHFVKESKQDESGMPNNRFLAERTGGTYSTLKVQPAELEDSGVYFCASSHLSKGLFFGSGTQLSVL.

This chain joins TRBV19 and TRBJ2-4; 12 positions match TRBD1. The V segment lost 7 bases and the J segment 8 bases; nucleotides outside the gene matches: 15. Germline CDR1 and CDR2: LNHDA and SQIVND (reference sequence). The CDR3 is 17 residues long. CDR3: CASNRYGTGGAKDIQYF. The CDR3 DNA follows: TGTGCCAGTAACCGGTATGGGACAGGGGGCGCGAAGGACATTCAGTACTTC.

The chain carries TRBV29-1 and TRBJ1-2; tentatively, D is TRBD1 (6 bases). The CDR3 is made up of 11 amino acids. Trimming shortened V by 7 bases and J by 5 bases, and 11 bases separated the two germline ends. CDR1 and CDR2 (germline): SQVTM, ANQGSEA. CDR3: CSGQGTYGYTF. The CDR3 coding sequence is TGCAGCGGGCAGGGGACTTATGGCTACACCTTC.